A selection of T cell receptor beta chains follows, all from one sample in a study of post-analysis software for immune sequencing data. Via MiXCR, TCRdb re-called the PCR reads, giving one row per CDR3 protein. Here the sample spans over 300,000 distinct CDR3 sequences, approximately 33% being singletons. The sample was blood. The receptors here all came from a girl between 5 and 17 years old with multiple sclerosis. CDR3s include the opening cysteine and the closing phenylalanine or tryptophan. The order of the fields is clone size, D gene, V gene, J gene, CDR3 protein, CDR3 DNA. The D gene is left open where the match is weak. Expanded clones get a size class; other rows say once, few or many, or leave the size out.

clone size: few
D gene: NA
V gene: TRBV4-2
J gene: TRBJ2-3
CDR3 protein: CASSQKGGGTDTQYF
CDR3 DNA: TGTGCCAGCAGCCAAAAAGGGGGGGGCACAGATACGCAGTATTTT

clone size: once
D gene: NA
V gene: TRBV7-2
J gene: TRBJ2-3
CDR3 protein: CASDRNAQYF
CDR3 DNA: TGTGCCAGCGACCGAAATGCGCAGTATTTT

clone size: many
D gene: TRBD1
V gene: TRBV7-2
J gene: TRBJ2-1
CDR3 protein: CASSLGQGNEQFF
CDR3 DNA: TGTGCCAGCAGCTTAGGACAGGGCAATGAGCAGTTCTTC

clone size: NA
D gene: TRBD2
V gene: TRBV24-1
J gene: TRBJ2-1
CDR3 protein: CATSDGGANNEQFF
CDR3 DNA: TGTGCCACCAGTGACGGGGGGGCTAACAATGAGCAGTTCTTC

clone size: NA
D gene: NA
V gene: TRBV21-1
J gene: TRBJ2-3
CDR3 protein: CASSNGGIGADTQYF
CDR3 DNA: TGTGCCAGCAGCAACGGAGGGATTGGCGCAGATACGCAGTATTTT

clone size: NA
D gene: NA
V gene: TRBV5-6
J gene: TRBJ2-1
CDR3 protein: CASSFFSGGSYNEQFF
CDR3 DNA: TGTGCCAGCAGCTTTTTTAGTGGGGGGTCCTACAATGAGCAGTTCTTC

clone size: NA
D gene: TRBD1
V gene: TRBV24-1
J gene: TRBJ2-1
CDR3 protein: CATSDLRGQGLDEQFF
CDR3 DNA: TGTGCCACCAGTGATTTGAGGGGACAGGGCCTCGATGAGCAGTTCTTC

clone size: NA
D gene: TRBD2
V gene: TRBV6-5
J gene: TRBJ2-3
CDR3 protein: CASSYRRPSLAGGRTDTQYF
CDR3 DNA: TGTGCCAGCAGTTACCGCCGGCCCTCACTAGCGGGAGGTCGCACAGATACGCAGTATTTT

clone size: NA
D gene: NA
V gene: TRBV6-4
J gene: TRBJ2-1
CDR3 protein: CASSMTGSSYNEQFF
CDR3 DNA: TGTGCCAGCAGCATGACAGGCAGCTCCTACAATGAGCAGTTCTTC

clone size: few
D gene: NA
V gene: TRBV4-3
J gene: TRBJ2-2
CDR3 protein: CASSQDRVGVGELFF
CDR3 DNA: TGCGCCAGCAGCCAAGATCGTGTGGGGGTGGGGGAGCTGTTTTTT

clone size: NA
D gene: TRBD2
V gene: TRBV7-3
J gene: TRBJ2-1
CDR3 protein: CASSSSSGGYDEQFF
CDR3 DNA: TGTGCCAGCAGCTCTTCTAGCGGGGGATACGATGAGCAGTTCTTC

clone size: few
D gene: TRBD1
V gene: TRBV6-5
J gene: TRBJ2-5
CDR3 protein: CASRRQGTPQETQYF
CDR3 DNA: TGTGCCAGCAGACGACAGGGGACCCCCCAAGAGACCCAGTACTTC

clone size: once
D gene: TRBD2
V gene: TRBV18
J gene: TRBJ2-1
CDR3 protein: CASSPPGSGGSYNEQFF
CDR3 DNA: TGTGCCAGCTCACCACCGGGAAGCGGGGGCTCCTACAATGAGCAGTTCTTC

clone size: few
D gene: NA
V gene: TRBV9
J gene: TRBJ1-1
CDR3 protein: CASSVQGSTEAFF
CDR3 DNA: TGTGCCAGCAGCGTACAGGGAAGCACTGAAGCTTTCTTT

clone size: NA
D gene: TRBD2
V gene: TRBV9
J gene: TRBJ2-3
CDR3 protein: CASSVGGGGADTQYF
CDR3 DNA: TGTGCCAGCAGCGTAGGAGGCGGGGGTGCAGATACGCAGTATTTT

clone size: NA
D gene: TRBD2
V gene: TRBV18
J gene: TRBJ2-5
CDR3 protein: CVSSPPRPGGQETQYF
CDR3 DNA: TGTGTCAGCTCACCACCACGGCCGGGAGGCCAAGAGACCCAGTACTTC

clone size: NA
D gene: NA
V gene: TRBV7-9
J gene: TRBJ2-5
CDR3 protein: CASSPYTEWMETQYF
CDR3 DNA: TGTGCCAGCAGCCCTTACACAGAATGGATGGAGACCCAGTACTTC

clone size: NA
D gene: NA
V gene: TRBV20-1
J gene: TRBJ1-5
CDR3 protein: CSARSGLSNQPQHF
CDR3 DNA: TGCAGTGCTAGATCGGGACTAAGCAATCAGCCCCAGCATTTT

clone size: NA
D gene: NA
V gene: TRBV12-3/TRBV12-4
J gene: TRBJ1-5
CDR3 protein: CASSSSDQPQHF
CDR3 DNA: TGTGCCAGCAGTTCGAGCGATCAGCCCCAGCATTTT

clone size: NA
D gene: TRBD2
V gene: TRBV7-2
J gene: TRBJ2-5
CDR3 protein: CASSLGLAGPGGQETQYF
CDR3 DNA: TGTGCCAGCAGCCTCGGACTAGCGGGGCCGGGGGGGCAAGAGACCCAGTACTTC

clone size: NA
D gene: NA
V gene: TRBV5-1
J gene: TRBJ2-1
CDR3 protein: CASSYQGNEQFF
CDR3 DNA: TGCGCCAGCAGCTACCAGGGTAACGAGCAGTTCTTC

clone size: few
D gene: TRBD1
V gene: TRBV12-3/TRBV12-4
J gene: TRBJ1-5
CDR3 protein: CASSFSGTGNQPQHF
CDR3 DNA: TGTGCCAGCAGTTTCTCCGGGACAGGAAATCAGCCCCAGCATTTT

clone size: NA
D gene: NA
V gene: TRBV11-2
J gene: TRBJ2-1
CDR3 protein: CASSLIPENEQFF
CDR3 DNA: TGTGCCAGCAGCTTAATTCCTGAAAATGAGCAGTTCTTC

clone size: NA
D gene: NA
V gene: TRBV6-5
J gene: TRBJ1-5
CDR3 protein: CASSRNRVRPQHF
CDR3 DNA: TGTGCCAGCAGCCGGAACAGGGTCCGGCCCCAGCATTTT

clone size: NA
D gene: TRBD1
V gene: TRBV12-3/TRBV12-4
J gene: TRBJ1-1
CDR3 protein: CASRTLRGLNTEAFF
CDR3 DNA: TGTGCCAGCAGGACACTCAGGGGGCTGAACACTGAAGCTTTCTTT

clone size: NA
D gene: NA
V gene: TRBV18
J gene: TRBJ2-3
CDR3 protein: CASSPRVAGAPDTQYF
CDR3 DNA: TGTGCCAGCTCACCACGAGTTGCGGGGGCCCCAGATACGCAGTATTTT

clone size: NA
D gene: NA
V gene: TRBV20-1
J gene: TRBJ1-5
CDR3 protein: CSARDLTGMGINQPQHF
CDR3 DNA: TGCAGTGCTAGAGATCTGACCGGGATGGGGATCAATCAGCCCCAGCATTTT

clone size: few
D gene: NA
V gene: TRBV4-1
J gene: TRBJ1-4
CDR3 protein: CASSRKVDRGIATNEKLFF
CDR3 DNA: TGCGCCAGCAGCCGAAAGGTGGACAGAGGAATTGCAACTAATGAAAAACTGTTTTTT

clone size: NA
D gene: TRBD2
V gene: TRBV7-2
J gene: TRBJ2-3
CDR3 protein: CVSSRGLVSDTQYF
CDR3 DNA: TGTGTCAGCAGTCGAGGACTAGTGTCAGATACGCAGTATTTT

clone size: NA
D gene: NA
V gene: TRBV15
J gene: TRBJ1-4
CDR3 protein: CVTSRGGTNEKLFF
CDR3 DNA: TGTGTCACCAGCAGAGGGGGGACTAATGAAAAACTGTTTTTT

clone size: many
D gene: NA
V gene: TRBV6-5
J gene: TRBJ1-5
CDR3 protein: CASSTRGFSNQPQHF
CDR3 DNA: TGTGCCAGCAGTACGAGGGGTTTTAGCAATCAGCCCCAGCATTTT

clone size: few
D gene: NA
V gene: TRBV12-3/TRBV12-4
J gene: TRBJ1-6
CDR3 protein: CASSLAVQGGSPLHF
CDR3 DNA: TGTGCCAGCAGTTTAGCCGTCCAGGGAGGTTCACCCCTCCACTTT

clone size: NA
D gene: TRBD1
V gene: TRBV12-3/TRBV12-4
J gene: TRBJ2-2
CDR3 protein: CASSPSQGRGTGELFF
CDR3 DNA: TGTGCCAGCAGTCCGTCACAGGGGCGTGGTACCGGGGAGCTGTTTTTT

clone size: NA
D gene: NA
V gene: TRBV12-3/TRBV12-4
J gene: TRBJ2-7
CDR3 protein: CASSPGTYPYEQYF
CDR3 DNA: TGTGCCAGCAGTCCCGGGACATACCCCTACGAGCAGTACTTC

clone size: NA
D gene: NA
V gene: TRBV20-1
J gene: TRBJ1-4
CDR3 protein: CSATGGFNEKLFF
CDR3 DNA: TGCAGTGCCACCGGCGGGTTTAATGAAAAACTGTTTTTT

clone size: NA
D gene: NA
V gene: TRBV4-1
J gene: TRBJ2-3
CDR3 protein: CAGSQDIGRADTQYF
CDR3 DNA: TGCGCCGGCAGCCAAGATATAGGGCGGGCAGATACGCAGTATTTT